This TCR beta chain was documented in a study of technical replicates of blood from a handful of donors. Sequencing used immunoSEQ multiplex PCR; TCRdb keeps in-frame clones, though not all of them. The table records about 80,000 clones, roughly 85% of them present only once. Sequencing used PBMCs. The sequence was collected from a human donor in good health. Some clones in this sample may be carry-over from other donors' samples.

The CDR3 coding sequence is TGTGCCATCAGGGGACAGGGGGACACCGGGGAGCTGTTTTTT. It translates to CAIRGQGDTGELFF. This sequence joins TRBV10-3 and TRBJ2-2; 11 nucleotides align to TRBD1. V gave up 6 bases and J gave up 3 bases; unmatched junction bases: 0. The germline gives CDR1 ENHRY, CDR2 SYGVKD. The CDR3 loop spans 14 amino acids.